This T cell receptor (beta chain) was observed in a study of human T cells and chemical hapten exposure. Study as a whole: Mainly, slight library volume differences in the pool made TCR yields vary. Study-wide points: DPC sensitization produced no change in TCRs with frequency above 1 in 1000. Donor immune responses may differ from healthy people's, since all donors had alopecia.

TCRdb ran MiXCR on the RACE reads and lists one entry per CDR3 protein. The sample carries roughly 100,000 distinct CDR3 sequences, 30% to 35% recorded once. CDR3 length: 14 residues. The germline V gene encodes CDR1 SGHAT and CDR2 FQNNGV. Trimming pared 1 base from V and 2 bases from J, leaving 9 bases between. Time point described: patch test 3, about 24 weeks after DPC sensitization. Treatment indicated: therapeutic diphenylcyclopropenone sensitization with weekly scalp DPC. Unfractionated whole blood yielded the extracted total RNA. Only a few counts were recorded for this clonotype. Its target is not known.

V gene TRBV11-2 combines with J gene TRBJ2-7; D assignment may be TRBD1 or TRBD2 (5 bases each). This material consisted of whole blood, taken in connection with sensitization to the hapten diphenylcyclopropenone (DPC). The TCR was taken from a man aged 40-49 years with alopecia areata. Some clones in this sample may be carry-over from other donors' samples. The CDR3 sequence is CASSLVGTTYEQYF. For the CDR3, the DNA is TGTGCCAGCAGCTTAGTCGGGACCACCTACGAGCAGTACTTC.